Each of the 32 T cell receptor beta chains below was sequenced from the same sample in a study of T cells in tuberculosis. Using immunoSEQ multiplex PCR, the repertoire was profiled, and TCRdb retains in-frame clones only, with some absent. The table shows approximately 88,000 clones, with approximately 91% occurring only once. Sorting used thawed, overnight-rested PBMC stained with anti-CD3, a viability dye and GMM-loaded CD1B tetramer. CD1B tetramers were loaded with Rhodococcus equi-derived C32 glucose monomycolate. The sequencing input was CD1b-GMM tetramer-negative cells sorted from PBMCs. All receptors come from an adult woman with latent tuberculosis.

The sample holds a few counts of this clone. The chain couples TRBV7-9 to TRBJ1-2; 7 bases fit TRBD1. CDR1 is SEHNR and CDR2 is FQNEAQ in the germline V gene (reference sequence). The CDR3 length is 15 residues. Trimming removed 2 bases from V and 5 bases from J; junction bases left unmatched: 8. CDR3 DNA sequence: TGTGCCAGCAGCTTAAGCGAGGGGGCGCGGTATGGCTACACCTTC. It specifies CASSLSEGARYGYTF. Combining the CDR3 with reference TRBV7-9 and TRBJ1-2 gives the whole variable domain DTGVSQNPRHKITKRGQNVTFRCDPISEHNRLYWYRQTLGQGPEFLTYFQNEAQLEKSRLLSDRFSAERPKGSFSTLEIQRTEQGDSAMYLCASSLSEGARYGYTFGSGTRLTVV.

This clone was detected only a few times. CDR3 sequence (DNA): TGCGCCAGCAGCCAAGACTGGGGCAGACAGGATGGCTACACCTTC. The encoded protein is CASSQDWGRQDGYTF. The genes are TRBV4-3 and TRBJ1-2; tentatively, D is TRBD1 (6 bases). In germline, CDR1 is LGHNA, CDR2 YSLEER. Trimming removed 0 bases from V and 6 bases from J, with 14 bases in between. This CDR3 comprises 15 residues.

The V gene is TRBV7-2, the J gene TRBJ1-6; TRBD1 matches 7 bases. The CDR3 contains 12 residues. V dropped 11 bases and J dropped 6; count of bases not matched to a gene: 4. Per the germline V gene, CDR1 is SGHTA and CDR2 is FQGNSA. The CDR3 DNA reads TGTGCCGCCGGGACAGTTAATTCACCCCTCCACTTT. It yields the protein CAAGTVNSPLHF. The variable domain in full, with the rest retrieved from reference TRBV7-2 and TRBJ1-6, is GAGVSQSPSNKVTEKGKDVELRCDPISGHTALYWYRQSLGQGLEFLIYFQGNSAPDKSGLPSDRFSAERTGGSVSTLTIQRTQQEDSAVYLCAAGTVNSPLHFGNGTRLTVT.

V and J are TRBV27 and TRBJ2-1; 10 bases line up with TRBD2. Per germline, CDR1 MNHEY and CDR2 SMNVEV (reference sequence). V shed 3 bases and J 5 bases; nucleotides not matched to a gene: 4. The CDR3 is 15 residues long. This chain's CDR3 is CASSLASGGNNEQFF. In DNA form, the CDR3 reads TGTGCCAGCAGTTTGGCTAGCGGGGGTAACAATGAGCAGTTCTTC.

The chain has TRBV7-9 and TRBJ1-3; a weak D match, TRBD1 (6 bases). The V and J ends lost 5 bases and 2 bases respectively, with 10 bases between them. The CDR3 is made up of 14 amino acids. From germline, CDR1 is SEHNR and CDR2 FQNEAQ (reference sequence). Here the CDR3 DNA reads TGTGCCAGCAGCCAACAGGGTGCTGGAAACACCATATATTTT. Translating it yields CASSQQGAGNTIYF.

The CDR3 protein is CASTDRGQTQYF. The CDR3 nucleotides are TGTGCCAGCACCGACAGGGGACAGACCCAGTACTTC. V gene TRBV28 combines with J gene TRBJ2-5, with TRBD1 matching over 8 bases. The CDR3 consists of 12 residues. Germline V gene sequence: CDR1 MDHEN, CDR2 SYDVKM. After removal of 7 bases from V and 6 bases from J, the junction contained 4 bases not matched to a gene. The variable domain in full, with the rest retrieved from reference TRBV28 and TRBJ2-5, is DVKVTQSSRYLVKRTGEKVFLECVQDMDHENMFWYRQDPGLGLRLIYFSYDVKMKEKGDIPEGYSVSREKKERFSLILESASTNQTSMYLCASTDRGQTQYFGPGTRLLVL.

The CDR3 reads CASSLSTGTGGYEQYF. CDR3 DNA: TGTGCCAGCAGTCTTAGTACCGGGACAGGGGGCTACGAGCAGTACTTC. This chain links TRBV27 with TRBJ2-7, with TRBD1 matching 11 bases. The CDR3 runs to 16 residues. V shed 5 bases and J 3 bases; nucleotides not matched to a gene: 9. CDR1 is MNHEY and CDR2 is SMNVEV in the germline V gene (reference sequence).

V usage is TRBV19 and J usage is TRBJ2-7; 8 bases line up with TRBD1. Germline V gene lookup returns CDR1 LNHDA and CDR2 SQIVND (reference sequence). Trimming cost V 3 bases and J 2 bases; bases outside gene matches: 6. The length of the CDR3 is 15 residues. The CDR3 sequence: CASSIPGTGAYEQYF. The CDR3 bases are TGTGCCAGTAGTATTCCCGGGACAGGAGCCTACGAGCAGTACTTC.

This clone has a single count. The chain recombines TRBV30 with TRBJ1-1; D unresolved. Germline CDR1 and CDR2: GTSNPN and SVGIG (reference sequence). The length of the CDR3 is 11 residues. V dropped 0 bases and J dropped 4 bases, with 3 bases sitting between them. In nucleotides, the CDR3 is TGTGCCTGGAGTGTACTCACTGAAGCTTTCTTT. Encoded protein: CAWSVLTEAFF.

The CDR3 spells CASSLASGGLETQYF. Written as DNA, the CDR3 is TGTGCCAGCAGCTTAGCGTCGGGGGGGCTGGAGACCCAGTACTTC. The J gene is TRBJ2-5, the V gene TRBV7-9; 8 bases align to TRBD2. Germline V gene lookup returns CDR1 SEHNR and CDR2 FQNEAQ (reference sequence). V shed 0 bases and J 5 bases; nucleotides not matched to a gene: 5. This CDR3 contains 15 residues.

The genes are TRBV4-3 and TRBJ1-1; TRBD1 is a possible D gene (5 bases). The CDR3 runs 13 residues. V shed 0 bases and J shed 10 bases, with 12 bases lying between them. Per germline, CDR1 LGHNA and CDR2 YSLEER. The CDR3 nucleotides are TGCGCCAGCAGCCAAGATCGCAGGGTGAGAGCTTTCTTT. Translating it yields CASSQDRRVRAFF.

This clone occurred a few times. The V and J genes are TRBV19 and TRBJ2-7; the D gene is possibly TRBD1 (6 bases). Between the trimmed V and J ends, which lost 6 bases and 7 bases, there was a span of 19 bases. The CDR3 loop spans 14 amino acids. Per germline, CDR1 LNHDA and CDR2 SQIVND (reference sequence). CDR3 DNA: TGTGCCAGTAGCCCCCAGGGGCCCGGACGGGAGCAGTACTTC. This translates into CASSPQGPGREQYF.

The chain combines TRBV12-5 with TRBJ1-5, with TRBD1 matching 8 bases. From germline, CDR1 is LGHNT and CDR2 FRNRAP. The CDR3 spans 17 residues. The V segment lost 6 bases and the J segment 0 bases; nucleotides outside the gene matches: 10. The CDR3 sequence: CASGPGTGVGSNQPQHF. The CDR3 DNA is TGTGCTAGTGGCCCGGGGACAGGAGTGGGTAGCAATCAGCCCCAGCATTTT.

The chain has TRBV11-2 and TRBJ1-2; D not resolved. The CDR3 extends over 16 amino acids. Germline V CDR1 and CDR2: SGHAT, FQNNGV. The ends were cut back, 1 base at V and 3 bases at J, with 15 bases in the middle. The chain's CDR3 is CASSLGAGTKDYGYTF. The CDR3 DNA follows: TGTGCCAGCAGCTTAGGGGCAGGCACCAAGGACTATGGCTACACCTTC. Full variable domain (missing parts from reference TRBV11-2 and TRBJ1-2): EAGVAQSPRYKIIEKRQSVAFWCNPISGHATLYWYQQILGQGPKLLIQFQNNGVVDDSQLPKDRFSAERLKGVDSTLKIQPAKLEDSAVYLCASSLGAGTKDYGYTFGSGTRLTVV.

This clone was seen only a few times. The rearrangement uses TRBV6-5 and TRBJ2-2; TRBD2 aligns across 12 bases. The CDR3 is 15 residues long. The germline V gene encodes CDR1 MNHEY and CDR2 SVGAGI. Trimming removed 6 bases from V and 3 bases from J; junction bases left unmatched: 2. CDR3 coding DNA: TGTGCCAGCAGAGGACTAGCGGGGTACACCGGGGAGCTGTTTTTT. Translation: CASRGLAGYTGELFF.

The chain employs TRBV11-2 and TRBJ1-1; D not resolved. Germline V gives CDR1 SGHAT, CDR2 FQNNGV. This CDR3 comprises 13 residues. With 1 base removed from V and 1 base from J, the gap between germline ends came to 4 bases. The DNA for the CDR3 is TGTGCCAGCAGCTTAGGAGAGAACACTGAAGCTTTCTTT. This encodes CASSLGENTEAFF. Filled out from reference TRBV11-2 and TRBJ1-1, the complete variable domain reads EAGVAQSPRYKIIEKRQSVAFWCNPISGHATLYWYQQILGQGPKLLIQFQNNGVVDDSQLPKDRFSAERLKGVDSTLKIQPAKLEDSAVYLCASSLGENTEAFFGQGTRLTVV.

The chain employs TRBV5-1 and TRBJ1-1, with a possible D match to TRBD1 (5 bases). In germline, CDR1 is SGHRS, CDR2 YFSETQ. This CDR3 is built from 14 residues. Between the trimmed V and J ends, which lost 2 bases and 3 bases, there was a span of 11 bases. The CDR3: CASSFRIGDTEAFF. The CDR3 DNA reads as TGCGCCAGCAGCTTTCGGATAGGGGACACTGAAGCTTTCTTT. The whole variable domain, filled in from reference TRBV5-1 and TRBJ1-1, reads KAGVTQTPRYLIKTRGQQVTLSCSPISGHRSVSWYQQTPGQGLQFLFEYFSETQRNKGNFPGRFSGRQFSNSRSEMNVSTLELGDSALYLCASSFRIGDTEAFFGQGTRLTVV.

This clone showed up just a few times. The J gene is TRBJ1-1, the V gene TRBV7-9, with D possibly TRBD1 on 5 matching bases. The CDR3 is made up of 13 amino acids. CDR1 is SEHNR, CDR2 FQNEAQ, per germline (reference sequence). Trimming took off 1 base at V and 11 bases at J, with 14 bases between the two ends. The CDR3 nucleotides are TGTGCCAGCAGCTTAGGTGAGGGGAGGGTGGCTTTCTTT. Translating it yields CASSLGEGRVAFF.

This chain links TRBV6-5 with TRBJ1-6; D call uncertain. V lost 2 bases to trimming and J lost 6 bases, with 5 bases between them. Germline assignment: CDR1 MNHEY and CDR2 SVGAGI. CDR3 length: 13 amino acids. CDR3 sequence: CASSYESNSPLHF. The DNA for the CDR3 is TGTGCCAGCAGTTACGAGTCTAATTCACCCCTCCACTTT.

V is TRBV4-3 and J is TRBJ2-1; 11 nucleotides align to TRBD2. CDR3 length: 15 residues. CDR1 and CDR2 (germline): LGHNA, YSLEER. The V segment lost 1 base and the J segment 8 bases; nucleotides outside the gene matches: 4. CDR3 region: CASSQGTSGGDEQFF. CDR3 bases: TGCGCCAGCAGCCAAGGCACTAGCGGGGGTGATGAGCAGTTCTTC.

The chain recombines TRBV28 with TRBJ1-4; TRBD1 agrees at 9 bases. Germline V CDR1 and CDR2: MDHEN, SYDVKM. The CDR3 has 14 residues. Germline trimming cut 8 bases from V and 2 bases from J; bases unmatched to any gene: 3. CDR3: CASRQGGTNEKLFF. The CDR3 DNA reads TGTGCCAGCCGACAGGGGGGTACTAATGAAAAACTGTTTTTT.

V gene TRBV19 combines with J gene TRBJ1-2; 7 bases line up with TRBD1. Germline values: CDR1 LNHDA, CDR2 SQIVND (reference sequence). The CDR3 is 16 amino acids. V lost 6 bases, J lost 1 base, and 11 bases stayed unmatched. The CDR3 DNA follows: TGTGCCAGTAGGAGTCAACCCGGGACAGTTAACTATGGCTACACCTTC. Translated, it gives CASRSQPGTVNYGYTF.

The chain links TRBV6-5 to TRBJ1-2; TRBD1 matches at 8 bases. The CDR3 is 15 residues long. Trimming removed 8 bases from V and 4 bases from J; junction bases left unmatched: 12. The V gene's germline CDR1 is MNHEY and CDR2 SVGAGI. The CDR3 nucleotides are TGTGCCAGCGTCGTTTCGAAACAGGGGGTCTATGGCTACACCTTC. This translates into CASVVSKQGVYGYTF.

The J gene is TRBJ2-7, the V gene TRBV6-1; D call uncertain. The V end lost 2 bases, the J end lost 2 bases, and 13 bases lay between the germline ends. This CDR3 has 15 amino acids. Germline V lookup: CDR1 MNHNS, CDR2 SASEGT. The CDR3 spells CASSESRHRAYEQYV. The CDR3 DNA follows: TGTGCCAGCAGTGAAAGTAGGCACAGAGCCTACGAGCAGTACGTC.

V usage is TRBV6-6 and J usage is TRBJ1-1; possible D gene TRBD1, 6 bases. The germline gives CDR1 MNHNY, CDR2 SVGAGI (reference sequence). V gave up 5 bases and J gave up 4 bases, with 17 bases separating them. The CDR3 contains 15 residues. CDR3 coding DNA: TGTGCCAGCAGTCTCCGAACAGGGCGGGCCACTGAAGCTTTCTTT. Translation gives CASSLRTGRATEAFF.

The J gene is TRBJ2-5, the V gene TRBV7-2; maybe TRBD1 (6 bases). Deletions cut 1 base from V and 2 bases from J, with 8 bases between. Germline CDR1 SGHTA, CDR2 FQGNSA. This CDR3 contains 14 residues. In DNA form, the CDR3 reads TGTGCCAGCAGCTTAGGGGGGCAACAAGAGACCCAGTACTTC. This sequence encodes CASSLGGQQETQYF.

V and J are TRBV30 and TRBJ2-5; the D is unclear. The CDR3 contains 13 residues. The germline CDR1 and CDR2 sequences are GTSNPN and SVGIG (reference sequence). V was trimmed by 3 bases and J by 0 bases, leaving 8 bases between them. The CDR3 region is CAWRGTYQETQYF. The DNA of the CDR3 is TGTGCCTGGAGGGGCACTTACCAAGAGACCCAGTACTTC.

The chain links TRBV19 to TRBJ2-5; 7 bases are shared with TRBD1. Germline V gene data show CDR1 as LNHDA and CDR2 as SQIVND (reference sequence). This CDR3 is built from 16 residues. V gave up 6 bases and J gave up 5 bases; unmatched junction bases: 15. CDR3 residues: CASSLGQAPSWETQYF. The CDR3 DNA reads TGTGCCAGTAGCCTAGGACAGGCCCCCAGTTGGGAGACCCAGTACTTC.

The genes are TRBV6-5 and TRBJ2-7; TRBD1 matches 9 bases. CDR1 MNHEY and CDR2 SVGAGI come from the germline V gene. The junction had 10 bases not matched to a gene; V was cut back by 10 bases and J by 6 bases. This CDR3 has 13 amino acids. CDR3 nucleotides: TGTGCCACCCGACAGGGGGGAATGGGCGAGCAGTACGTC. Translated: CATRQGGMGEQYV.

The CDR3 DNA follows: TGCGCCAGCAGCCAGAAAGACAGCTACGAGCAGTACTTC. Translated: CASSQKDSYEQYF. The rearrangement joins TRBV4-1 to TRBJ2-7, with a tentative D call TRBD1 (5 bases). Trimming left V 3 bases short and J 3 bases short, with 9 bases between. The CDR3 has 13 amino acids. CDR1 is MGHRA, CDR2 YSYEKL, per germline.

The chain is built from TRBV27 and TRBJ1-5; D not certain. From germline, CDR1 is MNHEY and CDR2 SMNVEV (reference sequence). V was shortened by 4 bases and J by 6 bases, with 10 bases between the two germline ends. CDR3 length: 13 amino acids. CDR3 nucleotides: TGTGCCAGCAGTTCGGGTGCAGTTCAGCCCCAGCATTTT. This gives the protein CASSSGAVQPQHF.

The CDR3 nucleotides read TGTGCCAGCAGTCTCGGACTAGCGGGGGGGCCAACAGATACGCAGTATTTT. Its translation is CASSLGLAGGPTDTQYF. The chain combines TRBV11-3 with TRBJ2-3; 15 positions agree with TRBD2. V was clipped by 6 bases and J by 3 bases; unmatched bases: 7. The CDR3 extends over 17 amino acids. CDR1 SGHNT and CDR2 YENEEA come from the germline V gene.